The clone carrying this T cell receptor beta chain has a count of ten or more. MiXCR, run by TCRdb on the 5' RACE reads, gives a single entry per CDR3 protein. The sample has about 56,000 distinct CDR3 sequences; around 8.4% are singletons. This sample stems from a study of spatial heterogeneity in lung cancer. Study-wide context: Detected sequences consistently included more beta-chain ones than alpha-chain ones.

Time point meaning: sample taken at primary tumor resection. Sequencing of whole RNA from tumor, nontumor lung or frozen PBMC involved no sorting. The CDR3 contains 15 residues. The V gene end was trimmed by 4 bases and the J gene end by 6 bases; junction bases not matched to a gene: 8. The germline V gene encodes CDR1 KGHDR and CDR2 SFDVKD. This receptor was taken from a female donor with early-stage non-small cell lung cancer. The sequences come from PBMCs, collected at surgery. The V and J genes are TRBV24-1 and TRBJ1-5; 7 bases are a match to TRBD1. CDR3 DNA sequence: TGTGCCACCAGTGAAGGGGACAGACTAAGTCAGCCCCAGCATTTT. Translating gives CATSEGDRLSQPQHF.